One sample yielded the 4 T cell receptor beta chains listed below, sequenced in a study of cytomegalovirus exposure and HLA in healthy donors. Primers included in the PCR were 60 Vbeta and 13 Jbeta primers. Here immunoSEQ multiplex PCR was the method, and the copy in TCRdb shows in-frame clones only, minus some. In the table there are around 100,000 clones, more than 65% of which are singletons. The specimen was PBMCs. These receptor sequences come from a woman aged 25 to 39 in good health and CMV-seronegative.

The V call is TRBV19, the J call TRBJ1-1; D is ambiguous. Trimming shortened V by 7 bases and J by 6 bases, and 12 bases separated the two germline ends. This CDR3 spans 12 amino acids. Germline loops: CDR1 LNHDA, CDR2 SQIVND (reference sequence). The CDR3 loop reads CASISQSPEAFF. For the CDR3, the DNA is TGTGCCAGTATAAGCCAATCCCCTGAAGCTTTCTTT. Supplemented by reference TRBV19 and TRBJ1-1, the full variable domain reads DGGITQSPKYLFRKEGQNVTLSCEQNLNHDAMYWYRQDPGQGLRLIYYSQIVNDFQKGDIAEGYSVSREKKESFPLTVTSAQKNPTAFYLCASISQSPEAFFGQGTRLTVV.

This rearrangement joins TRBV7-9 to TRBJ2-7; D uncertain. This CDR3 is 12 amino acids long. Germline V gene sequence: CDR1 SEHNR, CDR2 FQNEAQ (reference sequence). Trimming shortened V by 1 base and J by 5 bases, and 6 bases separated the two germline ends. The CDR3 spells CASSLGQNEQYF. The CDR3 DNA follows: TGTGCCAGCAGCTTAGGTCAGAACGAGCAGTACTTC.

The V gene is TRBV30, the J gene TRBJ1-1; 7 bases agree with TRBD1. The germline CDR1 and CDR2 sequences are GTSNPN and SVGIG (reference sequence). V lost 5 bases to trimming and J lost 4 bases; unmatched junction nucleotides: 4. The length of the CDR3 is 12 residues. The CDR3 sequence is CAWDRAGTEAFF. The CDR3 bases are TGTGCCTGGGACAGGGCGGGCACTGAAGCTTTCTTT.

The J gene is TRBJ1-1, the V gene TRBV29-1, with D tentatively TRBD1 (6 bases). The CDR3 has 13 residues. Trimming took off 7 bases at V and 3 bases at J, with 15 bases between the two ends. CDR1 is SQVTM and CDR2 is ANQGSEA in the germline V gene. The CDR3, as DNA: TGCAGCGCCGCTAGTGGGGGCTACACTGAAGCTTTCTTT. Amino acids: CSAASGGYTEAFF.